This TCR beta chain stems from a study of blood T cell repertoires in COVID-19. Turning to the study itself: Whether acute or convalescent, the COVID-19 samples came from the United States, Italy and Spain. The cDNA or gDNA used as material had been derived from T cells, B-cell-depleted T cells, or PBMCs.

There are 16 residues in the CDR3. The ends lost 4 bases at V and 1 base at J; junction bases unmatched: 3. Germline V gives CDR1 LGHDT, CDR2 YNNKEL (reference sequence). As handled by the study authors: Nucleated cell counts were estimated from reference gene primer amplification. Clones were read by immunoSEQ multiplex PCR, and TCRdb kept only the in-frame ones, dropping some. The V and J calls and clone size are taken from that table; D and trimming were inferred from the DNA. The sample includes some 220,000 clones, more than 80% of them seen just once. The specimen was peripheral blood. This clonotype was obtained from a human donor in a cohort sampled during active COVID-19. The genes are TRBV3-1 (or the pseudogene TRBV3-2) and TRBJ2-4, with TRBD2 identical over 11 bases. The CDR3 here is CASSPTSGSAKNIQYF. The CDR3 nucleotides read TGTGCCAGCAGCCCAACTAGCGGGAGTGCCAAAAACATTCAGTACTTC.